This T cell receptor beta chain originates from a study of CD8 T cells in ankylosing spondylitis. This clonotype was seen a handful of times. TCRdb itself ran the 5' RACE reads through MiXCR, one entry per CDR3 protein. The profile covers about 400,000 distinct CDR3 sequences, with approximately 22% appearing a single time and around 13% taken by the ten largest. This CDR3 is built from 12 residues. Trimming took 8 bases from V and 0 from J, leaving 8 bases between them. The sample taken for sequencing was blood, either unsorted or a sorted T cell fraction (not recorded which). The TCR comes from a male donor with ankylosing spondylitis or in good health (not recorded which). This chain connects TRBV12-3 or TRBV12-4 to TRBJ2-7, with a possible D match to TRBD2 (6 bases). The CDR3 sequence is CASGGFSYEQYF. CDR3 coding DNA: TGTGCCAGCGGGGGGTTCTCCTACGAGCAGTACTTC.